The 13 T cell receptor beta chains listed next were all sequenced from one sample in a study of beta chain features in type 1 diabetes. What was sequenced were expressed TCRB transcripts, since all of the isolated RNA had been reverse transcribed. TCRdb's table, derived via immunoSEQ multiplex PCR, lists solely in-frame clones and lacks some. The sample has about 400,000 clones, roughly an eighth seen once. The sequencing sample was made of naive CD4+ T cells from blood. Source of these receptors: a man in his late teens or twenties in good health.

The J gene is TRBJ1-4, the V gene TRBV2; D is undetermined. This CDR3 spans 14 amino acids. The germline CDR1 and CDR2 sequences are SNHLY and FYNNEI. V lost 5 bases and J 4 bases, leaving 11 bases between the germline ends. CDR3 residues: CASSSREINEKLFF. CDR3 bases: TGTGCCAGCAGTTCCCGGGAGATTAATGAAAAACTGTTTTTT.

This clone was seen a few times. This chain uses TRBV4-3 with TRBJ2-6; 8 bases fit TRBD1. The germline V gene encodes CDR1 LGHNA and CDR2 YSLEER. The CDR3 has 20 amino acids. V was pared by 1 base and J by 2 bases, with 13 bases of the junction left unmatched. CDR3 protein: CASSQGYLGQGATGANVLTF. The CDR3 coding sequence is TGCGCCAGCAGCCAAGGATATCTGGGTCAGGGGGCTACTGGGGCCAACGTCCTGACTTTC.

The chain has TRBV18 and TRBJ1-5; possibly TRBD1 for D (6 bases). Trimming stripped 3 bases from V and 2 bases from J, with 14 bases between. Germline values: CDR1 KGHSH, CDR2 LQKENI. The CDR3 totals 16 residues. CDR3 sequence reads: CASSPLGGAGNQPQHF. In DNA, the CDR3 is TGTGCCAGCTCACCTCTAGGGGGGGCGGGCAATCAGCCCCAGCATTTT.

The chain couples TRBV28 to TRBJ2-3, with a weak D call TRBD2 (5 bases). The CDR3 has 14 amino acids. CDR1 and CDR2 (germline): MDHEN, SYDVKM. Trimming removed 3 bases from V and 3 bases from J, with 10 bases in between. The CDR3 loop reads CASSLGSRTDTQYF. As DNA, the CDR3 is TGTGCCAGCAGTTTGGGGAGTCGGACAGATACGCAGTATTTT.

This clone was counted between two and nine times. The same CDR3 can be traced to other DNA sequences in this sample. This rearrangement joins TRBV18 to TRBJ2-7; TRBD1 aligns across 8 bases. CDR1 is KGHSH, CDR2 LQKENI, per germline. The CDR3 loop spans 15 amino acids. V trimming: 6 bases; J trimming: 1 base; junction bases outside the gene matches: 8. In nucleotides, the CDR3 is TGTGCCAGCTCCCTCGGACAGGGTGCTTCCTACGAGCAGTACTTC. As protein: CASSLGQGASYEQYF.

For the CDR3, the DNA is TGTGCCATCAGGAGGGACACAAGAGGGACAGATACGCAGTATTTT. It translates to CAIRRDTRGTDTQYF. This rearrangement joins TRBV10-3 to TRBJ2-3, with a possible D match to TRBD1 (6 bases). CDR1 is ENHRY and CDR2 is SYGVKD in the germline V gene. V lost 6 bases and J 3 bases, leaving 16 bases between the germline ends. The CDR3 has 15 amino acids.

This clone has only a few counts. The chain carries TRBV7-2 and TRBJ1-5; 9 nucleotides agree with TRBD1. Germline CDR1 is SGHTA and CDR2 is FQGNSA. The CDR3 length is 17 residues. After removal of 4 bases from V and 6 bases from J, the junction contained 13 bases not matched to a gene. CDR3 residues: CASSSQTGGGFGQPQHF. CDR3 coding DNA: TGTGCCAGCAGCTCACAGACAGGGGGTGGCTTTGGTCAGCCCCAGCATTTT.

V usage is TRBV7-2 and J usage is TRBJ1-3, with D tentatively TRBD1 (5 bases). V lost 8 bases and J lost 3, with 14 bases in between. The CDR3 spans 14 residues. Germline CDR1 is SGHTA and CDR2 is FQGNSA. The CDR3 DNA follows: TGTGCCAGCCGCTCGGGGGTTAGTGGAAACACCATATATTTT. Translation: CASRSGVSGNTIYF.

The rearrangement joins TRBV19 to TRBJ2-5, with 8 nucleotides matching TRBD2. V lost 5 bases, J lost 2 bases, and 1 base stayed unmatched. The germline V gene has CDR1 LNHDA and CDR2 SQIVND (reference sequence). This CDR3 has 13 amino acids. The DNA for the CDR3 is TGTGCCAGTAGTGCGGGGGGACAAGAGACCCAGTACTTC. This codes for CASSAGGQETQYF.

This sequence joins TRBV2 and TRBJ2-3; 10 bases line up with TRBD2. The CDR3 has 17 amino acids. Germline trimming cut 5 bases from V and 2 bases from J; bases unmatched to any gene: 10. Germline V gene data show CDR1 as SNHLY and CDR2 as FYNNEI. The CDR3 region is CASSPTSSGGLTDTQYF. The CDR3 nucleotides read TGTGCCAGCAGTCCCACGTCTAGCGGGGGACTCACAGATACGCAGTATTTT.

The CDR3 coding sequence is TGCGCCAGCAGCCTTGGGCCGGCGGGCCGCTTCTCTGGGGCCAACGTCCTGACTTTC. This encodes CASSLGPAGRFSGANVLTF. V gene TRBV5-1 combines with J gene TRBJ2-6; perhaps TRBD2 as D (5 bases). The CDR3 covers 19 residues. From germline, CDR1 is SGHRS and CDR2 YFSETQ. V was shortened by 4 bases and J by 0 bases, with 20 bases between the two germline ends.

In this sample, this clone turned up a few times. CDR3 nucleotides: TGTGCCAGCAGCCCCCGATCGGGGAACACTGAAGCTTTCTTT. It yields the protein CASSPRSGNTEAFF. The rearrangement joins TRBV9 to TRBJ1-1; D is uncertain. V shed 4 bases and J shed 1 base, with 11 bases lying between them. The CDR3 covers 14 residues. Germline assignment: CDR1 SGDLS and CDR2 YYNGEE.

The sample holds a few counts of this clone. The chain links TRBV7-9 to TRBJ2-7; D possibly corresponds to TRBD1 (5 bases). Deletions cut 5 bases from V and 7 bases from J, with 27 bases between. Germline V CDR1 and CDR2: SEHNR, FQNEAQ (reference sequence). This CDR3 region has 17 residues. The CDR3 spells CASSPGPVHHLYAEQYF. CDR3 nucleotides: TGTGCCAGCAGCCCAGGGCCCGTCCACCATCTGTACGCGGAGCAGTACTTC. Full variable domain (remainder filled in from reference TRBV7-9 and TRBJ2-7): DTGVSQNPRHKITKRGQNVTFRCDPISEHNRLYWYRQTLGQGPEFLTYFQNEAQLEKSRLLSDRFSAERPKGSFSTLEIQRTEQGDSAMYLCASSPGPVHHLYAEQYFGPGTRLTVT.